Shown below are 2 T cell receptor beta chains from a single sample sequenced in a study of chemoradiotherapy in HPV16-positive cancers. TCRdb's copy holds only in-frame clones and misses some; the assay was immunoSEQ multiplex PCR. The data show a few thousand clones, about 87% seen once. The sample in question was tumor tissue, obtained from a patient who underwent chemoradiotherapy. The receptors derive from a human donor with HPV-associated anogenital cancer.

The chain recombines TRBV29-1 with TRBJ2-1; TRBD2 aligns across 7 bases. V trimming: 7 bases; J trimming: 8 bases; junction bases outside the gene matches: 5. The CDR3 is made up of 11 amino acids. CDR1 SQVTM and CDR2 ANQGSEA come from the germline V gene. CDR3 sequence: CSARLAHEQFF. Here the CDR3 DNA reads TGCAGCGCCCGACTAGCACATGAGCAGTTCTTC.

The gene calls are TRBV27 and TRBJ2-3, with a possible D match to TRBD2 (5 bases). Germline-derived CDR1 and CDR2 are MNHEY and SMNVEV (reference sequence). The CDR3 is 15 residues long. Trimming shortened V by 3 bases and J by 6 bases, and 16 bases separated the two germline ends. DNA of the CDR3: TGTGCCAGCAGTTTTCCCTCAGCCGGGATGGATACGCAGTATTTT. Encoded protein: CASSFPSAGMDTQYF.